This T cell receptor (beta chain) was observed in a study of cytomegalovirus exposure and HLA in healthy donors (dated by TCRdb to 2016 to 2017). For context, the study as a whole: According to an earlier analysis of a few hundred of the donors, about 180 million T cells yielded 117 million unique TCR beta sequences and about 300 Gb of sequence data. Roughly 300 gigabases of sequencing data and around 85 million unique TCR sequences made up an early release that covered around 640 HLA-typed donors. Of the approximately 400 genotyped donors, 65% to 90% fell in the genetic ancestry cluster associated with self-reported Caucasian donors. The study aimed to test whether signatures of past pathogen exposure could be identified by cataloging public T cell receptors. The study profiled the T cell repertoires of 500 to 800 subjects by immunosequencing and related them to cytomegalovirus serostatus. Along with the roughly 670-subject first cohort, a separate validation cohort of roughly 110 different subjects was used. High-throughput TCR immunosequencing, statistical association of individual TCRs with disease status, and machine learning were combined to predict cytomegalovirus infection status. A later analysis re-examined previously published TCR beta repertoires from roughly 720 donors and added high-resolution HLA genotyping to investigate patterns of TCR occurrence. Rather than drawing on any new phenotypic data, the later analysis identified candidate immune exposures from TCR beta sequences and the way those sequences occurred across donors. An earlier analysis of roughly 600 of the donors used high-throughput TCR beta sequencing to judge whether each TCR beta V gene segment behaved as functional or pseudogenic. Alongside the repertoire data, information on donor age, sex, ethnicity and CMV serostatus was compiled. In a later genetic analysis, genome-wide SNP genotypes for about 55% of the 666 donors were used, and that subset was treated as a discovery cohort. Every discovery cohort repertoire had been produced on one sequencing platform. HLA typing covered class I and class II loci at four-digit resolution. Typing coverage differed by locus: A, B, C, DRB1 and DQB1 were typed in roughly 620-630 donors, DQA1 in 522, DPA1 in 606, and DPB1 in about 450. Because of strong linkage in the cohort, roughly five DR-DQ haplotypes were treated as single units for association and clustering. On average, roughly 250,000 unique TCR beta nucleotide sequences were sequenced per donor among 300 to 500 genotyped donors of the cohort, with around 19% of those sequences being non-productive.

This clone was seen a few times. No antigen is known for it. No base qualities exist here, and no much larger clone lies one base off it. The library was prepared using the immunoSEQ multiplex PCR assay. For the multiplex PCR, a mixture combining 60 forward primers for TCR Vbeta segments and 13 reverse primers for TCR Jbeta segments was used. Amplification of the CDR3 region of rearranged TCR beta genes was performed with a multiplex PCR assay on genomic DNA. Amplified TCR beta libraries were sequenced as 87-base-pair reads on the Illumina HiSeq System. The original pipeline was this. A later analysis counted some 74 million unique TCR beta chains across the 666 repertoires, and roughly 10 million of these chains were shared by at least two donors. Raw reads were error-corrected and collapsed into unique sequences by a nearest-neighbor algorithm in which closely related sequences were merged to remove PCR and sequencing errors. Alignment of CDR3 sequences to IMGT reference sequences was used to assign V, D and J gene segments. For a sequence to be retained, a match of at least six nucleotides was required to both a V gene segment and a J gene segment. A rearrangement counted as productive if the CDR3 had no stop codons and remained in frame with V and J, and every other rearrangement counted as non-productive. CDR3 was defined by IMGT convention, running from the second conserved V-encoded cysteine to the conserved J-encoded phenylalanine. The earlier analysis of about 610 of the donors excluded sequences that lacked an unambiguous match to a single V gene segment. An earlier analysis of fewer than 750 of the donors classified V segments as functional when productive rearrangements were above 56.7% and as segregating when the standard deviation between donors was above 5%. A statistical classification framework was built for diagnosing cytomegalovirus status from the catalog of TCR beta chain sequences. In a later analysis, V and J genes were assigned by comparing TCR nucleotide sequences against IMGT/GENE-DB human TR gene sequences. A later analysis assigned CDR3 sequences and most-parsimonious VDJ recombination scenarios with the TCRdist pipeline. A later analysis defined each TCR beta chain by its CDR3 amino acid sequence plus V-gene family, and excluded reads lacking a unique V-gene family. In a later analysis, several hundred highly shared, low-generation-probability nucleotide sequences were removed to address suspected cross-contamination and a sequencing artifact. In a later analysis, a clonal expansion index was calculated for each public chain from normalized within-repertoire ranks of inferred template counts. In a later analysis, generation probabilities were computed with a VDJ recombination model fitted to out-of-frame rearrangements, and the resulting probabilities were checked against IGoR. A later analysis scored TCR-TCR, TCR-HLA and TCR-CMV co-occurrence with hypergeometric tests, applying a repertoire-size bias correction to TCR pairs. In a later analysis, false discovery rates were estimated by permuting HLA or CMV assignments 20 times. In a later analysis, co-occurring TCRs were grouped using DBSCAN, and TCRdist sequence similarity was added for clustering within HLA-allele-positive subsets. Repertoires with fewer than 30,000 or more than 120,000 public chains, plus five repertoires with anomalous nucleotide sharing, were excluded from co-occurrence clustering. TCRdb limited this immuneACCESS table to in-frame rearrangements with V and J called. A share of clones is missing; checked studies link under half to unresolved V genes, and the rest is unexplained. The DNA gave D and trimming, while V, J and clone size come from that table. This sample lists fewer than 200,000 clones; about 75% were detected once. The ten most abundant clones make up 0.98% of the sample.

The cohort was made up of under 800 healthy bone marrow donors. Cohort members were all nominally healthy when sampled, although unrecorded immune exposures were likely present. The donor was CMV seropositive and belonged to the group of 250 to 350 seropositive cohort members. A peripheral blood sample was provided by each donor, and peripheral blood mononuclear cells were used for TCR beta sequencing. The Qiagen DNeasy Blood Extraction Kit was used to extract genomic DNA from the blood cell samples. What the authors observed across the whole study: According to the authors, the approach could potentially be generalized to other disease states and immunological phenotypes. Because HLA typing was unavailable for some donors at each locus, only the typed subset was used in association tests. Compared with the 666-donor mean, donors in an Asian-associated ancestry cluster had fewer N-insertions in productive TCRs, according to a later genetic analysis. The earlier analysis of 450 to 700 of the donors excluded seventeen rarely observed V segments, including chromosome 9 orphons, because counts were too low. A later analysis reported that several top co-occurrence clusters appeared linked to parvovirus B19, influenza, CMV and Epstein-Barr virus. In an earlier analysis of 587 of the donors, most TCR beta V segments were observed in productive rearrangements about 87% or about 30% of the time, broadly matching IMGT annotations. According to a later analysis, TCR association rates differed among HLA loci, with DRB1 alleles showing the most associated TCRs and HLA-C alleles showing the fewest. Assigning TCR associations to individual alleles was difficult when HLA alleles, especially DR and DQ, strongly co-occurred. V-gene and J-gene trimming of TCR beta chains was associated with a missense DCLRE1C variant in a later genetic analysis, and the association was replicated in an independent cohort. The study listed 170 or so TCR beta chains as associated with cytomegalovirus. In a later analysis, HLA-associated TCR beta chains were found to be more clonally expanded and to have lower generation probabilities than equally common non-associated chains. The only immune exposure information available for the cohort was CMV serostatus. A later analysis found that most CMV-associated TCR beta chains appeared HLA-restricted, with HLA associations seemingly driven largely by CMV exposure. Cytomegalovirus status was reported to be diagnosed by the classifier with high specificity and sensitivity in both the original and validation cohorts. Across donors, most TCR sequences were observed very rarely, whereas some public TCRs were present in many individuals. A further reported finding was that TCR beta sequences accurately predicted the HLA-A and HLA-B alleles for most subjects in the first cohort. Some IMGT-functional V segments, including TRBV6-2 and TRBV6-3, could not be distinguished by the 87-base-pair reads and were therefore excluded. In a later analysis, some 17,000 TCR beta sequences were associated with specific HLA alleles at a false discovery rate of 0.05. Only TCR beta chains were sequenced in this cohort, and the absence of alpha or paired-chain data limited detectable features. A few of the identified cytomegalovirus-associated TCR beta chains were confirmed in vitro to be specific for cytomegalovirus antigens. Correlated functional status among segregating V segments might reflect linkage disequilibrium, but an unknown experimental factor could not be ruled out. Sequencing depth was assumed to be roughly uniform across donors in the presence/absence analyses, though that assumption may not hold. A cluster of highly shared sequence variants was judged likely to represent a technical artifact of the sequencing pipeline.

V ends up 4 bases short and J 3 bases short, with an unmatched junction base count of 8. From the cysteine through the phenylalanine, the CDR3 covers 14 amino acids. The read is trimmed to its CDR3 DNA, 42 bases read in frame from base 1. Taken from the germline V gene, the CDR1 and CDR2 loops are SQVTM and ANQGSEA. The chain employs TRBV29-1 and TRBJ1-2, with 7 bases in between that match TRBD1. The sequence came from a woman aged 50 to 60 in good health and CMV-seropositive. The sequencing input was PBMCs. In nucleotide form, the sequence is TGCAGCGTTGGAGAGGGACAGTCCGACTATGGCTACACCTTC. It specifies CSVGEGQSDYGYTF.